Below, 14 T cell receptor beta chains from the same sample are listed, as sequenced in a study of spatial heterogeneity in lung cancer (dated by TCRdb to 2018 to 2020). Explained via the paper, the time point label denotes: blood at routine non-recurrence follow-up after resection. Whole RNA extracted from tumor and nontumor lung tissue, or from cryopreserved PBMC samples, was used for TCR sequencing without cell sorting. Libraries came from 5' RACE. Sequencer: NextSeq 500. TCRdb reran the public reads through fastp at Q25 and MiXCR, keeping productive beta chains. Every entry covers one CDR3 protein and lists the most common genes and DNA from its rows. This sample comprises roughly 120,000 distinct CDR3 sequences, approximately 12% of them detected only once. Of the sample, roughly 15% is held by the ten largest clones. Sequenced here: PBMCs, sampled at follow-up. The receptors derive from a male donor with early-stage non-small cell lung cancer.

The chain is built from TRBV4-1 and TRBJ2-7, with 9 bases identical to TRBD2. CDR1 is MGHRA, CDR2 YSYEKL, per germline. V shed 2 bases, J shed 3 bases, and the junction held 5 bases outside the gene matches. This CDR3 has 15 residues. The DNA for the CDR3 is TGCGCCAGCAGCCAAAAGATAGCGGGGGTCTACGAGCAGTACTTC. It is translated as CASSQKIAGVYEQYF.

This clonotype was seen ten or more times. The chain uses TRBV28 and TRBJ1-1; 10 positions match TRBD1. The CDR3 runs 21 residues. Germline V gives CDR1 MDHEN, CDR2 SYDVKM. Unmatched junction bases numbered 25, after V lost 6 bases and J lost 3 bases. CDR3 loop: CASRPRYYFADRGERDTEAFF. In DNA form, the CDR3 reads TGTGCCAGCAGACCAAGATATTATTTCGCGGACAGGGGGGAACGGGACACTGAAGCTTTCTTT.

This chain uses TRBV18 with TRBJ1-5; weak D call: TRBD1 (6 bases). CDR1 is KGHSH, CDR2 LQKENI, per germline. V lost 3 bases, J lost 1 base, and 13 bases lay in between. The CDR3 consists of 16 residues. The CDR3, as DNA: TGTGCCAGCTCACCCTCGGACAGAGGCAGCAATCAGCCCCAGCATTTT. This gives the protein CASSPSDRGSNQPQHF.

There are a few counts of this clonotype. The chain links TRBV7-2 to TRBJ1-5, with 8 bases fitting TRBD1. The CDR3 is 15 residues long. The ends lost 1 base at V and 6 bases at J; junction bases unmatched: 5. Germline CDR1 reads SGHTA; CDR2 reads FQGNSA. The CDR3 nucleotides read TGTGCCAGCAGCTTAGTAGGACAGGGCGGTCAGCCCCAGCATTTT. Amino acids: CASSLVGQGGQPQHF.

The gene calls are TRBV7-9 and TRBJ1-6; 8 nucleotides match TRBD1. Trimming took 6 bases from V and 8 from J; bases not matched to a gene: 12. The germline V gene has CDR1 SEHNR and CDR2 FQNEAQ (reference sequence). The CDR3 runs to 16 residues. The CDR3 loop reads CASREAAGQADSPLHF. DNA of the CDR3: TGTGCCAGCAGGGAGGCGGCGGGACAGGCGGATTCACCCCTCCACTTT.

At least ten counts were recorded for this clonotype. V usage is TRBV27 and J usage is TRBJ1-2; D is unresolved. The germline V gene has CDR1 MNHEY and CDR2 SMNVEV (reference sequence). There are 12 residues in the CDR3. Trimming took off 2 bases at V and 4 bases at J, with 5 bases between the two ends. The CDR3 region has the DNA TGTGCCAGCAGTTTAGACGGCTATGGCTACACCTTC. It yields the protein CASSLDGYGYTF.

This clonotype was counted a few times. The chain uses TRBV4-1 and TRBJ1-6; no clear D gene. CDR1 is MGHRA, CDR2 YSYEKL, per germline. Deletions cut 2 bases from V and 8 bases from J, with 10 bases between. The CDR3 runs 14 residues. DNA of the CDR3: TGCGCCAGCAGCCAAACATACGGGGATTCACCCCTCCACTTT. This encodes CASSQTYGDSPLHF.

This clonotype was seen ten or more times. This chain connects TRBV30 to TRBJ1-1; D not resolved. CDR1 and CDR2 (germline): GTSNPN, SVGIG (reference sequence). With 2 bases removed from V and 10 bases from J, the gap between germline ends came to 14 bases. This CDR3 spans 12 amino acids. The CDR3 loop reads CAWSRAWIGAFF. In DNA, the CDR3 is TGTGCCTGGAGTAGGGCCTGGATTGGAGCTTTCTTT.

The V call is TRBV4-1, the J call TRBJ1-2, with 8 bases fitting TRBD1. The trim removed 1 base at V and 4 bases at J, leaving 8 bases unmatched. CDR3 length: 16 residues. Germline V gives CDR1 MGHRA, CDR2 YSYEKL. The CDR3: CASSQVATGAGYGYTF. As DNA, the CDR3 is TGCGCCAGCAGCCAAGTCGCGACAGGGGCCGGCTATGGCTACACCTTC.

This clonotype was observed a handful of times. The chain recombines TRBV7-6 with TRBJ1-4; no reliable D call. The V and J ends lost 2 bases and 8 bases respectively, with 12 bases between them. Per germline, CDR1 SGHVS and CDR2 FNYEAQ. This CDR3 is built from 14 residues. The CDR3 loop reads CASSLPGSSEKLFF. DNA of the CDR3: TGTGCCAGCAGCTTACCGGGGTCAAGCGAAAAACTGTTTTTT.

There are a few counts of this clonotype. The V gene is TRBV6-5, the J gene TRBJ1-5; D is unclear. CDR1 is MNHEY and CDR2 is SVGAGI in the germline V gene. V dropped 7 bases and J dropped 3 bases, with 10 bases sitting between them. The CDR3 has 13 residues. In DNA form, the CDR3 reads TGTGCCAGCACGCCAGGTCTCAATCAGCCCCAGCATTTT. It yields the protein CASTPGLNQPQHF.

This clonotype was found many times. CDR3 DNA: TGTGCCAGTAAAGGGGGGGGCAATGAGCAGTTCTTC. Translated, it gives CASKGGGNEQFF. This rearrangement joins TRBV19 to TRBJ2-1; D might be TRBD2 (7 bases). Germline CDR1 reads LNHDA; CDR2 reads SQIVND (reference sequence). V was cut by 7 bases and J by 6 bases, with 10 bases left in between. The CDR3 is made up of 12 amino acids. The whole variable domain, filled in from reference TRBV19 and TRBJ2-1, reads DGGITQSPKYLFRKEGQNVTLSCEQNLNHDAMYWYRQDPGQGLRLIYYSQIVNDFQKGDIAEGYSVSREKKESFPLTVTSAQKNPTAFYLCASKGGGNEQFFGPGTRLTVL.

By share, this clonotype counts as medium-sized. The CDR3 sequence: CASSGLAGLTDTQYF. In DNA form, the CDR3 reads TGTGCCAGCAGTGGACTAGCGGGGTTGACAGATACGCAGTATTTT. The chain has TRBV25-1 and TRBJ2-3; 11 bases are a match to TRBD2. J gave up 3 bases and V 4 bases, and 3 bases lay outside the gene matches. This CDR3 spans 15 amino acids. In germline, CDR1 is MGHDK, CDR2 SYGVNS.

This clonotype was seen more than once but under ten times. This chain uses TRBV29-1 with TRBJ2-7, with 7 bases identical to TRBD1. This CDR3 contains 13 residues. The J segment lost 1 base and the V segment lost 5 bases, leaving 5 bases of the junction unmatched. The germline V gene encodes CDR1 SQVTM and CDR2 ANQGSEA. CDR3 sequence reads: CSVLNRGSYEQYF. CDR3 nucleotide sequence: TGCAGCGTTCTAAACAGGGGTTCCTACGAGCAGTACTTC.